A selection of T cell receptor beta chains follows, all from one sample in a study of T-cell reconstitution after alpha-beta-depleted transplantation in children. One entry per CDR3 protein results from TCRdb running MiXCR on the PCR reads. The sample lists more than 150,000 distinct CDR3 sequences, roughly 6.8% seen once, with around 3.1% in the top ten. The sample consisted of PBMCs from the stem cell graft donor, taken from the stem cell graft. These receptors were obtained from a human donor who donated a stem cell graft to a child with Wiskott-Aldrich syndrome. CDR3s include the opening cysteine and the closing phenylalanine or tryptophan. The D gene is left open where the match is weak. Only some rows state a clone size, as once, few, many or a class for expanded clones.

abundance	v_gene	d_gene	j_gene	CDR3nt	CDR3aa
many	TRBV20-1	TRBD2	TRBJ2-1	TGCAGTGCGACTAGCGGCCCCTCCTACAATGAGCAGTTCTTC	CSATSGPSYNEQFF
many	TRBV30	-	TRBJ2-7	TGTGCCTGGAAAACGGGACTCTTATATTTCTACGAGCAGTACTTC	CAWKTGLLYFYEQYF
many	TRBV20-1	TRBD2	TRBJ2-3	TGCAGTGCTCCGCTAGCGGCTTACACAGATACGCAGTATTTT	CSAPLAAYTDTQYF
many	TRBV4-1	-	TRBJ1-1	TGCGCCAGCAGCCAGAATCAGGGAGGAGACACTGAAGCTTTCTTT	CASSQNQGGDTEAFF
many	TRBV29-1	-	TRBJ2-5	TGCAGCGTTGAACTCTCGACCGCCGGGGAGACCCAGTACTTC	CSVELSTAGETQYF
-	TRBV18	-	TRBJ2-5	TGTGCCAGCTCATCGATCCTGCAGGGGGGAGAGACCCAGTACTTC	CASSSILQGGETQYF
-	TRBV25-1	-	TRBJ2-1	TGTGCCAGCAGTCCTAGGGGAGGAATCGTCAATGAGCAGTTCTTC	CASSPRGGIVNEQFF
many	TRBV12-3/TRBV12-4	TRBD1	TRBJ2-7	TGTGCCAGCAGTATGTGGACAGGCGCTAGAGGGGAGCAGTACTTC	CASSMWTGARGEQYF
many	TRBV25-1	TRBD2	TRBJ2-7	TGTGCCAGCAGTACCCTGCCCGGGGGGTTGAGCTCCTACGAGCAGTACTTC	CASSTLPGGLSSYEQYF
many	TRBV12-3/TRBV12-4	TRBD2	TRBJ2-3	TGTGCCAGCAGTCCCGCCGGGACTAGCAGCAGGGATTTT	CASSPAGTSSRDF
many	TRBV7-2	TRBD1	TRBJ1-6	TGTGCCAGCAGCCCGGGACAGGGTTCTTATTCACCCCTCCACTTT	CASSPGQGSYSPLHF
-	TRBV11-1	-	TRBJ2-2	TGTGCCAGCAGCTTGACACCGAACACCGGGGAGCTGTTTTTT	CASSLTPNTGELFF
-	TRBV5-1	TRBD1	TRBJ2-7	TGCGCCAGCAGCTCCTACAGGGGACAGCCCTACGAGCAGTACTTC	CASSSYRGQPYEQYF
many	TRBV7-2	TRBD2	TRBJ2-3	TGTGCCAGCAGCCTGCGACTAGCGGAGACGCAGTATTTT	CASSLRLAETQYF
-	TRBV5-1	-	TRBJ2-2	TGCGCCACCTCCCTACAGGGACGGACCGGGGAGCTGTTTTTT	CATSLQGRTGELFF
many	TRBV15	TRBD2	TRBJ2-5	TGTGCCACCAGCAGAGAGTCACTAGCGGGGGCGGCGACCCAGTACTTC	CATSRESLAGAATQYF
many	TRBV5-1	TRBD1	TRBJ1-2	TGCGCCAGCAGCGAGGGACAGAACATCTATGGCTACACCTTC	CASSEGQNIYGYTF
many	TRBV5-1	TRBD1	TRBJ1-1	TGCGCCAGCAGCGCCCGGGACAGAGGGAACACTGAAGCTTTCTTT	CASSARDRGNTEAFF
many	TRBV25-1	TRBD1	TRBJ1-6	TGTGCCAGCAGGTCCTCACAGGGGGCTGGGAATTCACCCCTCCACTTT	CASRSSQGAGNSPLHF
many	TRBV29-1	TRBD1	TRBJ2-1	TGCAGCGCCGAGGTAGGGGGCGCCTACAATGAGCAGTTCTTC	CSAEVGGAYNEQFF
many	TRBV20-1	-	TRBJ2-3	TGCAGTGCTTATAAGGACACAGATACGCAGTATTTT	CSAYKDTDTQYF
many	TRBV20-1	TRBD2	TRBJ2-2	TGCAGTGCTAGACACCGTACTAGCGCTGCCACCGGGGAGCTGTTTTTT	CSARHRTSAATGELFF
-	TRBV27	-	TRBJ1-6	TGTGCCAGCAGTTCAAAAACCGGGACACAGAATTCACCCCTCCACTTT	CASSSKTGTQNSPLHF
many	TRBV12-3/TRBV12-4	TRBD1	TRBJ2-5	TGTGCCAGCAGACCCACAGGGGGGCGGGAGACCCAGTACTTC	CASRPTGGRETQYF
many	TRBV29-1	-	TRBJ2-7	TGCAGCGTTGGTTTAGGAGGGTACGAGCAGTACTTC	CSVGLGGYEQYF
-	TRBV7-2	-	TRBJ2-3	TGTGCCAGCAGCTTATTTGAAGCTAGCAGCTTAGGAGATACGCAGTATTTT	CASSLFEASSLGDTQYF
many	TRBV24-1	TRBD1	TRBJ2-3	TGTGCCACCAGTGGTGGCAGGGGGCGCGGAGCTAGCACAGATACGCAGTATTTT	CATSGGRGRGASTDTQYF
many	TRBV5-6	-	TRBJ2-3	TGTGCCAGCAGCAAGGATACAGATACGCAGTATTTT	CASSKDTDTQYF
few	TRBV15	TRBD1	TRBJ2-7	TGTGCCACCAGCTCCCGTCGGACAGGCGACTACGAGCAGTACTTC	CATSSRRTGDYEQYF
-	TRBV9	-	TRBJ1-1	TGTGCCAGCAGCGTAGACCCGGGTATGAACACTGAAGCTTTCTTT	CASSVDPGMNTEAFF
many	TRBV27	TRBD1	TRBJ1-1	TGTGCCAGCAGTTTATCCACAGGGGTAACTGAAGCTTTCTTT	CASSLSTGVTEAFF
many	TRBV28	-	TRBJ2-3	TGTGCCAGCTGGGGGGCGGGAGCAGATACGCAGTATTTT	CASWGAGADTQYF
many	TRBV7-9	TRBD1	TRBJ2-2	TGTGCCAGCAGCCTGGGACAGCCCGGGGAGCTGTTTTTT	CASSLGQPGELFF
many	TRBV20-1	-	TRBJ1-1	TGCAGTGCTAGAGATGCTTTCGCCACTGAAGCTTTCTTT	CSARDAFATEAFF
many	TRBV18	-	TRBJ2-7	TGTGCCAGCCATAGATCCGGGGCGGGCGCCTACGAGCAGTACTTC	CASHRSGAGAYEQYF
few	TRBV28	-	TRBJ2-1	TGTGCCAGCACTGGGGGGGGGGCAATAATATACAATGAGCAGTTCTTC	CASTGGGAIIYNEQFF
-	TRBV29-1	TRBD2	TRBJ2-3	TGCAGCGTTGTGGAGCTAGCGGGACCAGATACGCAGTATTTT	CSVVELAGPDTQYF
many	TRBV3-1	-	TRBJ2-1	TGTGCCAGCAGCCAAGGACCGGGGGTCCTATACAATGAGCAGTTCTTC	CASSQGPGVLYNEQFF
many	TRBV6-6	-	TRBJ1-6	TGTGCCAGCGGGGAGGGAAATTCACCCCTCCACTTT	CASGEGNSPLHF
many	TRBV5-1	TRBD2	TRBJ2-3	TGCGCCAGCATAACCGGGACTAGCGGTAGCACAGATACGCAGTATTTT	CASITGTSGSTDTQYF
-	TRBV18	-	TRBJ1-1	TGTGCCAGCTCACCAAGACCGATGGCCATGAACACTGAAGCTTTCTTT	CASSPRPMAMNTEAFF
many	TRBV6-1	-	TRBJ1-3	TGTGCCACAGGGCCGATTAGAAACACCATATATTTT	CATGPIRNTIYF
many	TRBV29-1	-	TRBJ2-5	TGCAGCGTCCTCGGACGGCAAGAGACCCAGTACTTC	CSVLGRQETQYF
-	TRBV6-1	-	TRBJ1-5	TGTGCCAGCAATGATATGGGGGGCGCTCAGCCCCAGCATTTT	CASNDMGGAQPQHF
few	TRBV6-5	TRBD1	TRBJ2-7	TGTGCCAGCAGTTACCCTGACAGGGGCCTTACCTATTTCGAGCAGTACTTC	CASSYPDRGLTYFEQYF
many	TRBV4-2	-	TRBJ2-3	TGTGCCAGCAGCCAGCGCAGTCGAACAGATACGCAGTATTTT	CASSQRSRTDTQYF
many	TRBV5-1	TRBD2	TRBJ2-4	TGCGCCAGCAGCCCGGGGGGACAAAACATTCAGTACTTC	CASSPGGQNIQYF
-	TRBV7-9	-	TRBJ1-3	TGTGCCCACCGGCCCTTACCAACCTCTGGAAACACCATATATTTT	CAHRPLPTSGNTIYF
few	TRBV3-1	-	TRBJ1-3	TGTGCCAGCAGCCAACCAGATGGAAACACCATATATTTT	CASSQPDGNTIYF
once	TRBV5-1	-	TRBJ2-6	TGCGCCAGCAGGGGGAATTCAGGGGCCAACGTCCTGACTTTC	CASRGNSGANVLTF
-	TRBV2	-	TRBJ2-7	TGTGCCAGCAGTGAAGGGATGTCCCTGACAAAGCAGTACTTC	CASSEGMSLTKQYF
many	TRBV10-3	-	TRBJ1-1	TGTGCCATCAGTGAGTGGGGCACCGAAGCTTTCTTT	CAISEWGTEAFF
many	TRBV12-3/TRBV12-4	TRBD2	TRBJ2-1	TGTGCCAGCGGGCGAAGCGGGAGTGGCGACAATGAGCAGTTCTTC	CASGRSGSGDNEQFF
few	TRBV7-2	TRBD2	TRBJ2-5	TGTGCCAGCAGCCCCCGGACTAGCGGGGGGTCAGAGACCCAGTACTTC	CASSPRTSGGSETQYF
many	TRBV12-3/TRBV12-4	TRBD1	TRBJ2-3	TGTGCCAGCAGTTCCTACGGGACAGGAGGGAATACGCAGTATTTT	CASSSYGTGGNTQYF
many	TRBV3-1	-	TRBJ2-1	TGTGCCAGCAGCCAAGATCGTGGCTCCTACAATGAGCAGTTCTTC	CASSQDRGSYNEQFF
-	TRBV5-1	-	TRBJ2-5	TGCGCCAGCAGCTTGGGCGGGACGGCGAGCGGTCAAGAGACCCAGTACTTC	CASSLGGTASGQETQYF
-	TRBV6-5	-	TRBJ2-2	TGTGCCAGCTCTGGTTCGAATTTGGGGGCCGGGGAGCTGTTTTTT	CASSGSNLGAGELFF